This record concerns one T cell receptor (beta chain) sequence. V gave up 1 base and J gave up 0 bases; unmatched junction bases: 12. Per germline, CDR1 SQVTM and CDR2 ANQGSEA. This CDR3 is built from 19 residues. The data derive from a study of blood T cell repertoires in COVID-19. Overall study: Donors in the United States, Italy and Spain gave samples during acute or convalescent COVID-19. Nucleic acid was either cDNA or gDNA, and it came from T cells, B-cell-depleted T cells, or PBMCs.

In the authors' workflow: Quantification of nucleated cells was approximated via reference gene primer amplification. Generated by immunoSEQ multiplex PCR, the TCRdb table keeps only in-frame clones and is missing some. Clone size and the V and J calls come from that table; the DNA yielded D and trimming. The table lists about 240,000 clones, approximately 80% of them singletons. This TCR came from a woman older than 75 with acute or convalescent COVID-19. The material sequenced was peripheral blood. V usage is TRBV29-1 and J usage is TRBJ1-3, with 10 positions matching TRBD1. CDR3 sequence reads: CSVEVSGQGGPSSGNTIYF. The CDR3 DNA is TGCAGCGTTGAAGTTTCTGGACAGGGGGGCCCGAGCTCTGGAAACACCATATATTTT.